These 25 T cell receptor beta chains originate from one sample sequenced in a study of vaccination effects on CD4 cells after COVID-19. Method: immunoSEQ multiplex PCR; TCRdb's copy keeps in-frame clones and lacks some. The table lists 68,000 or so clones, 80% of them singletons. These receptors' antigens are unknown. Before any sequencing was done, the ViraFEST assay used viral peptide pools to expand antigen-specific CD4+ T cells. Isolating CD4+ T cells followed 9 to 11 days of culture. People in the vaccine group had not been infected with SARS-CoV-2 before, and their nucleocapsid antibodies were negative. Sample: CD4+ T cells from PBMCs cultured with SARS-CoV-2 spike peptides, taken before COVID-19 vaccination. Source of these receptors: a human donor who received a COVID-19 vaccine.

Details on this clone: One end of the junction is discordant with germline, which a read error may explain. V usage is TRBV19 and J usage is TRBJ2-2; 8 bases match TRBD1. The CDR3 contains 17 residues. Germline CDR1 is LNHDA and CDR2 is SQIVND (reference sequence). The CDR3 sequence is CASSLETPGGWAGELFF. DNA of the CDR3: TGTGCCAGTAGTTTAGAAACCCCAGGGGGCTGGGCCGGGGAGCTGTTTTTT.

The V gene is TRBV5-4, the J gene TRBJ2-7; 8 bases are shared with TRBD1. Germline CDR1 is SGHNT and CDR2 is YYREEE (reference sequence). The trim removed 3 bases at V and 4 bases at J, leaving 6 bases unmatched. The CDR3 is made up of 14 amino acids. CDR3: CASSSDRGRYEQYV. DNA of the CDR3: TGTGCCAGCAGCTCTGACAGGGGCCGGTACGAGCAGTACGTC.

V usage is TRBV19 and J usage is TRBJ2-1; the D gene could be TRBD1 or TRBD2 (5 bases each). The CDR3 has 14 residues. Per the germline V gene, CDR1 is LNHDA and CDR2 is SQIVND (reference sequence). V lost 5 bases and J lost 7, with 15 bases in between. The chain's CDR3 is CASSHIRDVNEQFF. CDR3 DNA sequence: TGTGCCAGTAGTCATATCCGGGACGTAAATGAGCAGTTCTTC.

This chain connects TRBV12-3 or TRBV12-4 to TRBJ1-6; D is undetermined. The CDR3 has 13 residues. Trimming took off 5 bases at V and 6 bases at J, with 8 bases between the two ends. CDR3 coding DNA: TGTGCCAGCAGTGTCCAGGTTAATTCACCCCTCCACTTT. It translates to CASSVQVNSPLHF.

The chain employs TRBV27 and TRBJ1-4, with 10 bases identical to TRBD1. With 8 bases clipped from V and 10 bases from J, the junction kept 13 bases outside the gene matches. The CDR3 totals 15 residues. Germline CDR1 MNHEY, CDR2 SMNVEV (reference sequence). CDR3 residues: CASRGRDRGPRKLFF. The CDR3 region has the DNA TGTGCCAGCCGTGGTCGGGACAGGGGTCCCCGAAAACTGTTTTTT.

The chain combines TRBV24-1 with TRBJ2-2; D may be TRBD1 (6 bases). From germline, CDR1 is KGHDR and CDR2 SFDVKD. Trimming cost V 6 bases and J 2 bases, with 18 bases left between them. This CDR3 region has 17 residues. CDR3 amino acids: CATSSGPGRGNTGELFF. The CDR3 DNA sequence: TGTGCCACCAGTAGCGGCCCCGGCAGGGGAAACACCGGGGAGCTGTTTTTT.

The rearrangement links TRBV28 to TRBJ1-5, with D hard to call. The ends were cut back, 2 bases at V and 0 bases at J, with 8 bases in the middle. Germline V CDR1 and CDR2: MDHEN, SYDVKM. This CDR3 is built from 15 residues. The CDR3 DNA reads as TGTGCCAGCAGTTTACAAGGCTATAGCAATCAGCCCCAGCATTTT. Amino acids: CASSLQGYSNQPQHF. Supplemented by reference TRBV28 and TRBJ1-5, the full variable domain reads DVKVTQSSRYLVKRTGEKVFLECVQDMDHENMFWYRQDPGLGLRLIYFSYDVKMKEKGDIPEGYSVSREKKERFSLILESASTNQTSMYLCASSLQGYSNQPQHFGDGTRLSIL.

The count of this clone is one. The chain couples TRBV30 to TRBJ2-5; TRBD1 matches 7 bases. The ends lost 2 bases at V and 4 bases at J; junction bases unmatched: 10. Per germline, CDR1 GTSNPN and CDR2 SVGIG (reference sequence). This CDR3 spans 15 amino acids. The chain's CDR3 is CAWSSLTGLGETQYF. The CDR3 DNA reads as TGTGCCTGGAGTTCCCTGACAGGGCTTGGAGAGACCCAGTACTTC.

This sequence joins TRBV5-1 and TRBJ2-2, with TRBD1 matching over 9 bases. Trimming cost V 5 bases and J 4 bases; bases outside gene matches: 3. The CDR3 totals 14 residues. Germline V lookup: CDR1 SGHRS, CDR2 YFSETQ. The CDR3 sequence is CASRQTGGTGELFF. In nucleotides, the CDR3 is TGCGCCAGCAGGCAGACAGGGGGCACCGGGGAGCTGTTTTTT.

This clone was detected only a few times. This chain's CDR3 is CAISGGSWETQYF. CDR3 coding DNA: TGTGCCATCAGTGGGGGTTCTTGGGAGACCCAGTACTTC. The chain couples TRBV10-3 to TRBJ2-5; D gene unclear. V was trimmed by 4 bases and J by 5 bases, leaving 11 bases between them. The CDR3 covers 13 residues. The V gene's germline CDR1 is ENHRY and CDR2 SYGVKD.

The chain combines TRBV5-1 with TRBJ1-1; D call uncertain. V was trimmed by 4 bases and J by 5 bases, leaving 12 bases between them. The CDR3 extends over 13 amino acids. CDR1 is SGHRS, CDR2 YFSETQ, per germline. This chain's CDR3 is CASSTNTGTEAFF. In DNA form, the CDR3 reads TGCGCCAGCAGCACTAATACGGGGACTGAAGCTTTCTTT.

The J gene is TRBJ2-2, the V gene TRBV5-1; D is uncertain. Germline V gene lookup returns CDR1 SGHRS and CDR2 YFSETQ. The V and J ends lost 0 bases and 4 bases respectively, with 10 bases between them. This CDR3 region has 15 residues. The CDR3 DNA follows: TGCGCCAGCAGCTTGGCCGGTCGCAGCACCGGGGAGCTGTTTTTT. Amino acids: CASSLAGRSTGELFF.

The chain carries TRBV6-5 and TRBJ1-6; possibly TRBD1 for D (6 bases). The CDR3 sequence is 15 residues long. Germline values: CDR1 MNHEY, CDR2 SVGAGI. Trimming took 5 bases from V and 5 from J, leaving 13 bases between them. The CDR3, as DNA: TGTGCCAGCAGTACAGGGAGAGTAAATAATTCACCCCTCCACTTT. It yields the protein CASSTGRVNNSPLHF.

The chain uses TRBV6-6 and TRBJ2-2, with a tentative D call TRBD2 (5 bases). The CDR3 is 13 residues long. Looked up from germline, CDR1 is MNHNY and CDR2 is SVGAGI (reference sequence). The ends were cut back, 7 bases at V and 7 bases at J, with 13 bases in the middle. The CDR3 nucleotides are TGTGCCAGCACCCCAATCCGGGGCGGGGAGCTGTTTTTT. It translates to CASTPIRGGELFF.

The gene calls are TRBV5-1 and TRBJ1-2; D is possibly TRBD1 (6 bases). Trimming shortened V by 1 base and J by 7 bases, and 17 bases separated the two germline ends. CDR1 and CDR2 (germline): SGHRS, YFSETQ. The CDR3 contains 15 residues. CDR3 coding DNA: TGCGCCAGCAGCTTGACAGGGAGGATTGCGCGTGGCTACACCTTC. Amino acid sequence: CASSLTGRIARGYTF. Using reference TRBV5-1 and TRBJ1-2 for the parts outside the CDR3, the full variable domain is KAGVTQTPRYLIKTRGQQVTLSCSPISGHRSVSWYQQTPGQGLQFLFEYFSETQRNKGNFPGRFSGRQFSNSRSEMNVSTLELGDSALYLCASSLTGRIARGYTFGSGTRLTVV.

The chain recombines TRBV15 with TRBJ2-7, with D perhaps being TRBD1 or TRBD2 (5 bases each). V dropped 0 bases and J dropped 3 bases, with 9 bases sitting between them. CDR1 LNHNV and CDR2 YYDKDF come from the germline V gene (reference sequence). This CDR3 region has 14 residues. In DNA form, the CDR3 reads TGTGCCACCAGCAGAGATGGTGGGGGCTACGAGCAGTACGTC. As protein: CATSRDGGGYEQYV.

V is TRBV19 and J is TRBJ1-1; D call uncertain. With 4 bases removed from V and 0 bases from J, the gap between germline ends came to 12 bases. Germline V lookup: CDR1 LNHDA, CDR2 SQIVND (reference sequence). CDR3 length equals 15 residues. The CDR3 DNA reads TGTGCCAGTAGTACCCGCGGGGTCCTGAACACTGAAGCTTTCTTT. Translating gives CASSTRGVLNTEAFF.

This clone was counted a single time. The genes are TRBV9 and TRBJ2-5, with 8 bases that match TRBD1. The V segment lost 4 bases and the J segment 1 base; nucleotides outside the gene matches: 9. Germline V gene data show CDR1 as SGDLS and CDR2 as YYNGEE. The CDR3 runs 16 residues. The CDR3 bases are TGTGCCAGCAGCCAATGGGGGACAGGAGCCCAAGAGACCCAGTACTTC. This translates into CASSQWGTGAQETQYF.

The table lists this clone with a few counts. The chain carries TRBV7-2 and TRBJ2-7, with 10 bases identical to TRBD1. The V gene's germline CDR1 is SGHTA and CDR2 FQGNSA. The V segment lost 4 bases and the J segment 6 bases; nucleotides outside the gene matches: 9. This CDR3 has 15 amino acids. CDR3 sequence: CASSYTRQGASEQYV. The DNA of the CDR3 is TGTGCCAGCAGCTACACACGACAGGGGGCGAGCGAGCAGTACGTC.

V is TRBV2 and J is TRBJ2-7; no definite D call. Germline CDR1 SNHLY, CDR2 FYNNEI. CDR3 length equals 13 residues. The germline V and J ends were trimmed by 4 bases and 0 bases, with 7 bases remaining between them. CDR3 region: CASSAGPSYEQYV. CDR3 bases: TGTGCCAGCAGTGCCGGGCCCTCCTACGAGCAGTACGTC.

The J gene is TRBJ2-1, the V gene TRBV28; D is uncertain. This CDR3 comprises 11 residues. Trimming shortened V by 0 bases and J by 10 bases, and 4 bases separated the two germline ends. CDR1 and CDR2 from the germline V gene are MDHEN and SYDVKM. The CDR3 protein is CASSLWHEQFF. The CDR3 DNA reads TGTGCCAGCAGTTTATGGCACGAGCAGTTCTTC.

The rearrangement joins TRBV28 to TRBJ1-3; D is ambiguous. CDR3 length: 13 residues. Trimming left V 4 bases short and J 3 bases short, with 7 bases between. Germline loops: CDR1 MDHEN, CDR2 SYDVKM. The CDR3 loop is CASSYTGGNTIYF. The CDR3 DNA sequence: TGTGCCAGCAGTTACACCGGTGGAAACACCATATATTTT.

Written as DNA, the CDR3 is TGCAGTGCCCCAGACGGGGTTGGCTACACCTTC. Translated: CSAPDGVGYTF. The chain links TRBV20-1 to TRBJ1-2; D unclear. V dropped 6 bases and J dropped 7 bases, with 12 bases sitting between them. This CDR3 spans 11 amino acids. Germline CDR1 reads DFQATT; CDR2 reads SNEGSKA (reference sequence).

The genes are TRBV6-5 and TRBJ2-1; TRBD2 aligns across 11 bases. The CDR3 totals 15 residues. Germline V lookup: CDR1 MNHEY, CDR2 SVGAGI. The V and J ends lost 5 bases and 4 bases, in that order; junction bases with no gene match: 4. In nucleotides, the CDR3 is TGTGCCAGCAGTATGACTAGCGGGGTTTACAATGAGCAGTTCTTC. Amino acid sequence: CASSMTSGVYNEQFF.

J is TRBJ1-5 and V is TRBV27; 9 bases line up with TRBD1. CDR3 size: 18 residues. V was clipped by 5 bases and J by 0 bases; unmatched bases: 11. The V gene's germline CDR1 is MNHEY and CDR2 SMNVEV (reference sequence). The CDR3, as DNA: TGTGCCAGCAGTCCCTACAGGGGGCGGGGATATAGCAATCAGCCCCAGCATTTT. As protein: CASSPYRGRGYSNQPQHF.